These T cell receptor beta chains were read from a single sample in a study of regulatory T cells in long-lasting Graves disease. TCRdb processed the multiplex PCR reads anew with MiXCR; each CDR3 protein has one entry. The sample records roughly 250,000 distinct CDR3 sequences, approximately 20% being singletons. These data were also filed under a second study, of T cells in Graves' hyperthyroidism and ophthalmopathy.

Sequencing used peripheral blood mononuclear cells (PBMCs), obtained at new diagnosis, from a patient treated with antithyroid drugs. The source is a woman aged 25-40 years with Graves disease. Each CDR3 is given with its conserved first and last residue. Fields, in order: J gene, V gene, clone size, D gene, CDR3 DNA, CDR3 protein. D genes are given only for firm matches. Clone size is stated in some rows and not others, as once, few, many or a class when expanded.

j_call: TRBJ1-2; v_call: TRBV4-1; clone_size: many; d_call: NA; cdr3_nt: TGTGCCAGCAGCCAAGACCGGACAGCAAGCTTC; cdr3_aa: CASSQDRTASF
j_call: TRBJ2-7; v_call: TRBV6-1; clone_size: NA; d_call: TRBD2; cdr3_nt: TGTGCCAGCAGTGACTCTAGCGGGGGCTCTTACAATGAGCAGTACTTC; cdr3_aa: CASSDSSGGSYNEQYF
j_call: TRBJ2-1; v_call: TRBV27; clone_size: many; d_call: TRBD2; cdr3_nt: TGTGCCAGCATTAGTCCTAGCGGCAATGAGCAGTTCTTC; cdr3_aa: CASISPSGNEQFF
j_call: TRBJ1-6; v_call: TRBV7-3; clone_size: many; d_call: NA; cdr3_nt: TGTGCCAGCAGCTTAAGTTGGGAATCACCCCTCCACTTT; cdr3_aa: CASSLSWESPLHF
j_call: TRBJ2-1; v_call: TRBV20-1; clone_size: many; d_call: NA; cdr3_nt: TGCAGTGCTAATACCGGGGCCCGGGATGAGCAGTTCTTC; cdr3_aa: CSANTGARDEQFF
j_call: TRBJ1-5; v_call: TRBV9; clone_size: many; d_call: NA; cdr3_nt: TGTGCCAGCAGCGAGGCAGGGGCCCGCAATCAGCCCCAGCATTTT; cdr3_aa: CASSEAGARNQPQHF
j_call: TRBJ2-3; v_call: TRBV27; clone_size: many; d_call: NA; cdr3_nt: TGTGCCAGTTCTTCGAGGACTCACTCAACAGATACGCAGTATTTT; cdr3_aa: CASSSRTHSTDTQYF
j_call: TRBJ1-2; v_call: TRBV12-3/TRBV12-4; clone_size: many; d_call: NA; cdr3_nt: TGTGCCAGCATCCTTTCAACGGGGATTGGAGGCTACACCTTC; cdr3_aa: CASILSTGIGGYTF
j_call: TRBJ1-2; v_call: TRBV3-1; clone_size: many; d_call: NA; cdr3_nt: TGTGCCAGCAGCCAAGATGCCGGGTTGGGCTACACCTTC; cdr3_aa: CASSQDAGLGYTF
j_call: TRBJ2-4; v_call: TRBV20-1; clone_size: many; d_call: TRBD1; cdr3_nt: TGCAGTGCTAGACAAACAGGGGCGACAAACATTCAGTACTTC; cdr3_aa: CSARQTGATNIQYF
j_call: TRBJ2-5; v_call: TRBV5-1; clone_size: few; d_call: NA; cdr3_nt: TGCGCCAGCAGCTCCGGGACACAGCAAGAGACCCAGTACTTC; cdr3_aa: CASSSGTQQETQYF
j_call: TRBJ1-2; v_call: TRBV6-2/TRBV6-3; clone_size: NA; d_call: NA; cdr3_nt: TGTGCCACCGAAGGGATATATAACTATGGCTACACCTTC; cdr3_aa: CATEGIYNYGYTF
j_call: TRBJ1-2; v_call: TRBV27; clone_size: few; d_call: NA; cdr3_nt: TGTGCCAGCAGTGCCATCCCCATGGGGTATGGCTACACCTTC; cdr3_aa: CASSAIPMGYGYTF
j_call: TRBJ2-7; v_call: TRBV7-2; clone_size: few; d_call: NA; cdr3_nt: TGTGCCGGCAGCTTAGTTCTCCCCACCTACGAGCAGTACTTC; cdr3_aa: CAGSLVLPTYEQYF